The T cell receptor (beta chain) under discussion was sequenced for a study of blood T cells in healthy people across ages. A word on this clonotype: What it recognizes is unknown.

Study conclusions and caveats: Lack of knowledge of donor CMV status possibly confounded expanded clonotype changes.

The study drew donors from healthy Caucasian individuals in Russia aged roughly 6 to 90. The germline gives CDR1 MGHRA, CDR2 YSYEKL. This CDR3 contains 15 residues. Between the trimmed V and J ends, which lost 0 bases and 8 bases, there was a span of 16 bases. It was with a sample-barcoded 5' primer and a J-beta primer mix that a second PCR of roughly 6 to 12 cycles was run. Using its own MiXCR run on the 5' RACE reads, TCRdb lists one record per CDR3 protein. This table has 600,000 or so distinct CDR3 sequences, about 45% appearing once. The chain combines TRBV4-1 with TRBJ1-2, with no clear D. The sample consisted of blood. The sequence was collected from an elderly man in good health. The CDR3 coding sequence is TGCGCCAGCAGCCAAGATTCAATGGTGTCAGGCGGCTACACCTTC. Residues: CASSQDSMVSGGYTF.